A selection of T cell receptor beta chains follows, all from one sample in a study of beta chain features in type 1 diabetes. Measured with immunoSEQ multiplex PCR; TCRdb has only the in-frame clones, and not every one. The data hold around 260,000 clones, with roughly 20% observed a single time. Sequenced material: naive CD4+ T cells from blood. The receptors were gathered from a woman between 35 and 50 years old with type 1 diabetes. CDR3s include the opening cysteine and the closing phenylalanine or tryptophan. Fields, in order: J gene, D gene, V gene, clone size, CDR3 protein, CDR3 DNA. D genes are given only for firm matches. The size entry is marked missing in some rows and otherwise reads once, few, many or a size class.

J: TRBJ2-1
D: TRBD1
V: TRBV9
size: few
CDR3: CASSGRDSSYNEQFF
DNA: TGTGCCAGCAGCGGCCGGGACAGCTCCTACAATGAGCAGTTCTTC

J: TRBJ2-1
D: TRBD1
V: TRBV25-1
size: .
CDR3: CASARGQGRNEQFF
DNA: TGTGCCAGCGCCCGGGGACAGGGTAGGAATGAGCAGTTCTTC

J: TRBJ1-2
D: .
V: TRBV28
size: few
CDR3: CASSNPSSGTDGYTF
DNA: TGTGCCAGCAGTAATCCTAGTTCCGGGACTGACGGCTACACCTTC

J: TRBJ2-1
D: TRBD1
V: TRBV18
size: .
CDR3: CASSLGQGIDNEQFF
DNA: TGTGCCAGCTCCCTTGGACAGGGAATTGACAATGAGCAGTTCTTC

J: TRBJ2-7
D: TRBD1
V: TRBV29-1
size: .
CDR3: CSVGQGAASEQYF
DNA: TGCAGCGTTGGACAGGGGGCGGCTTCCGAGCAGTACTTC

J: TRBJ2-5
D: TRBD2
V: TRBV5-1
size: few
CDR3: CASSLLAVEETQYF
DNA: TGCGCCAGCAGCTTGCTAGCGGTAGAAGAGACCCAGTACTTC

J: TRBJ2-7
D: TRBD1
V: TRBV7-2
size: .
CDR3: CASSSSALGDREGYEQYF
DNA: TGTGCCAGCAGCTCCAGCGCGTTAGGGGACAGGGAAGGCTACGAGCAGTACTTC

J: TRBJ2-3
D: .
V: TRBV7-9
size: few
CDR3: CASSLAPTGDTQYF
DNA: TGTGCCAGCAGCTTAGCCCCCACAGGAGATACGCAGTATTTT

J: TRBJ2-7
D: .
V: TRBV30
size: .
CDR3: CAWGRLVYEQYF
DNA: TGTGCCTGGGGCCGACTAGTCTACGAGCAGTACTTC

J: TRBJ1-1
D: TRBD1
V: TRBV9
size: once
CDR3: CASSADRGGGTEAFF
DNA: TGTGCCAGCAGCGCGGACAGGGGAGGGGGCACTGAAGCTTTCTTT

J: TRBJ2-1
D: .
V: TRBV9
size: few
CDR3: CASSALANEQFF
DNA: TGTGCCAGCAGCGCTCTAGCTAATGAGCAGTTCTTC

J: TRBJ2-1
D: .
V: TRBV2
size: .
CDR3: CASGLEGKNEQFF
DNA: TGTGCCAGCGGACTCGAGGGCAAGAATGAGCAGTTCTTC

J: TRBJ1-1
D: .
V: TRBV18
size: .
CDR3: CASSPGVNTEAFF
DNA: TGTGCCAGCTCCCCGGGGGTGAACACTGAAGCTTTCTTT

J: TRBJ2-6
D: .
V: TRBV4-2
size: .
CDR3: CASSQVQGRSSGANVLTF
DNA: TGTGCCAGCAGCCAAGTCCAGGGGAGATCCTCTGGGGCCAACGTCCTGACTTTC

J: TRBJ2-5
D: TRBD2
V: TRBV9
size: .
CDR3: CASSVGEGGETQYF
DNA: TGTGCCAGCAGCGTAGGGGAGGGAGGAGAGACCCAGTACTTC

J: TRBJ2-1
D: TRBD1
V: TRBV28
size: few
CDR3: CASSSPGQRYNEQFF
DNA: TGTGCCAGCAGCTCACCGGGACAGCGCTACAATGAGCAGTTCTTC

J: TRBJ2-5
D: .
V: TRBV7-3
size: .
CDR3: CASSLAGQGPETQYF
DNA: TGTGCCAGCAGCTTAGCAGGGCAGGGGCCCGAGACCCAGTACTTC

J: TRBJ2-1
D: TRBD1
V: TRBV23-1
size: .
CDR3: CASSQFVPGGVKGYNEQFF
DNA: TGCGCCAGCAGTCAATTCGTGCCAGGGGGCGTGAAGGGTTACAATGAGCAGTTCTTC

J: TRBJ1-3
D: TRBD1
V: TRBV5-1
size: few
CDR3: CASSPGQGGGNTIYF
DNA: TGCGCCAGCAGCCCCGGACAGGGCGGAGGAAACACCATATATTTT

J: TRBJ1-2
D: .
V: TRBV29-1
size: .
CDR3: CSVRTDFDYGYTF
DNA: TGCAGCGTAAGGACGGACTTCGACTATGGCTACACCTTC

J: TRBJ2-2
D: TRBD1
V: TRBV9
size: few
CDR3: CASSPSGQGYTGELFF
DNA: TGTGCCAGCAGCCCATCGGGACAGGGATACACCGGGGAGCTGTTTTTT

J: TRBJ1-5
D: .
V: TRBV18
size: .
CDR3: CASSTDSNQPQHF
DNA: TGTGCCAGCTCCACAGATAGCAATCAGCCCCAGCATTTT

J: TRBJ2-7
D: .
V: TRBV30
size: .
CDR3: CAWSRSGVLGIEQYF
DNA: TGTGCCTGGAGCCGCTCAGGGGTCCTGGGAATCGAGCAGTACTTC

J: TRBJ1-2
D: TRBD1
V: TRBV4-1
size: .
CDR3: CASSLERGDRGPYGYTF
DNA: TGCGCCAGCAGCCTCGAAAGGGGGGACAGGGGGCCTTATGGCTACACCTTC

J: TRBJ2-5
D: .
V: TRBV27
size: .
CDR3: CASSLVYGQAQETQYF
DNA: TGTGCCAGCAGTTTAGTGTATGGTCAGGCCCAAGAGACCCAGTACTTC

J: TRBJ2-1
D: TRBD2
V: TRBV11-2
size: .
CDR3: CASSVSGGARSNEQFF
DNA: TGTGCCAGCAGCGTAAGCGGGGGGGCCAGGAGTAATGAGCAGTTCTTC

J: TRBJ2-7
D: TRBD2
V: TRBV30
size: .
CDR3: CAWSPWRTSGSSYEQYF
DNA: TGTGCCTGGAGTCCATGGAGGACTAGCGGGTCCTCCTACGAGCAGTACTTC

J: TRBJ1-5
D: TRBD1
V: TRBV19
size: .
CDR3: CASMTFGQGNQPQHF
DNA: TGTGCCAGTATGACCTTTGGACAGGGCAATCAGCCCCAGCATTTT

J: TRBJ2-6
D: .
V: TRBV19
size: .
CDR3: CASSIVRDGANVLTF
DNA: TGTGCCAGTAGTATAGTCCGGGATGGGGCCAACGTCCTGACTTTC

J: TRBJ2-3
D: TRBD2
V: TRBV7-9
size: few
CDR3: CASSPGLDGDTQYF
DNA: TGTGCCAGCAGCCCGGGACTAGATGGGGATACGCAGTATTTT

J: TRBJ2-7
D: .
V: TRBV21-1
size: few
CDR3: CARENRQESSYEQYF
DNA: TGTGCCAGAGAGAACCGACAGGAAAGCTCCTACGAGCAGTACTTC

J: TRBJ2-4
D: TRBD2
V: TRBV7-2
size: .
CDR3: CASSLGSSGNIQYF
DNA: TGTGCCAGCAGCTTAGGTTCTAGCGGAAACATTCAGTACTTC

J: TRBJ2-1
D: .
V: TRBV25-1
size: .
CDR3: CASSEVQGYFDEQFF
DNA: TGTGCCAGCAGTGAGGTACAGGGATATTTCGATGAGCAGTTCTTC

J: TRBJ1-6
D: .
V: TRBV7-9
size: few
CDR3: CASSLVGGRGSPLHF
DNA: TGTGCCAGCAGCCTGGTAGGAGGACGGGGATCACCCCTCCACTTT

J: TRBJ2-4
D: .
V: TRBV20-1
size: .
CDR3: CSALWGVAQYF
DNA: TGCAGTGCTCTCTGGGGGGTAGCTCAGTACTTC

J: TRBJ1-6
D: .
V: TRBV5-4
size: .
CDR3: CASSPGGSNNNSPLHF
DNA: TGTGCCAGCAGCCCTGGGGGCTCGAATAATAATTCACCCCTCCACTTT

J: TRBJ1-6
D: TRBD1
V: TRBV6-5
size: .
CDR3: CASNRDRGNSPLHF
DNA: TGTGCCAGCAACCGAGACAGGGGGAATTCACCCCTCCACTTT

J: TRBJ1-5
D: .
V: TRBV7-2
size: few
CDR3: CASSIRFSNQPQHF
DNA: TGTGCCAGCAGCATACGGTTTAGCAATCAGCCCCAGCATTTT

J: TRBJ2-1
D: TRBD2
V: TRBV18
size: .
CDR3: CASSPETSGYNEQFF
DNA: TGTGCCAGCTCACCCGAGACTAGCGGATACAATGAGCAGTTCTTC

J: TRBJ2-7
D: TRBD1
V: TRBV11-1
size: few
CDR3: CASSEGKRQGVSYEQYF
DNA: TGTGCCAGCAGCGAAGGAAAGCGGCAGGGGGTGTCCTACGAGCAGTACTTC

J: TRBJ1-5
D: .
V: TRBV30
size: few
CDR3: CAWSKTGDQPQHF
DNA: TGTGCCTGGAGCAAGACGGGGGATCAGCCCCAGCATTTT

J: TRBJ2-7
D: .
V: TRBV11-2
size: few
CDR3: CASSPLLAGDEQYF
DNA: TGTGCCAGCAGCCCTTTACTAGCAGGCGACGAGCAGTACTTC

J: TRBJ2-2
D: TRBD2
V: TRBV5-4
size: .
CDR3: CASSPSSGRTNTGELFF
DNA: TGTGCCAGCAGCCCTTCTAGCGGGAGGACGAACACCGGGGAGCTGTTTTTT

J: TRBJ1-5
D: TRBD1
V: TRBV5-1
size: .
CDR3: CASSPGQGHQPQHF
DNA: TGCGCCAGCAGCCCTGGACAGGGGCATCAGCCCCAGCATTTT

J: TRBJ2-2
D: TRBD2
V: TRBV7-2
size: few
CDR3: CASSLVPAGSTGELFF
DNA: TGTGCCAGCAGCTTAGTCCCAGCGGGGAGCACCGGGGAGCTGTTTTTT

J: TRBJ2-5
D: .
V: TRBV4-3
size: few
CDR3: CASSQRRDQETQYF
DNA: TGCGCCAGCAGCCAACGCAGGGATCAAGAGACCCAGTACTTC

J: TRBJ2-5
D: .
V: TRBV11-2
size: few
CDR3: CASSFRGKETQYF
DNA: TGTGCCAGCAGCTTTCGGGGGAAAGAGACCCAGTACTTC

J: TRBJ1-1
D: TRBD1
V: TRBV7-2
size: few
CDR3: CASSDRDGTEAFF
DNA: TGTGCCAGCAGTGACAGGGATGGCACTGAAGCTTTCTTT

J: TRBJ2-6
D: .
V: TRBV5-4
size: .
CDR3: CASSLVRDSGANVLTF
DNA: TGTGCCAGCAGCTTAGTCAGGGACTCTGGGGCCAACGTCCTGACTTTC

J: TRBJ2-7
D: .
V: TRBV28
size: few
CDR3: CASSSTSYEQYF
DNA: TGTGCCAGCAGTTCGACTAGCTACGAGCAGTACTTC

J: TRBJ2-4
D: TRBD1
V: TRBV2
size: .
CDR3: CASTGTGGNIQYF
DNA: TGTGCCAGCACCGGGACAGGGGGCAACATTCAGTACTTC

J: TRBJ2-1
D: .
V: TRBV2
size: few
CDR3: CASSGDTYNEQFF
DNA: TGTGCCAGCAGTGGTGATACTTACAATGAGCAGTTCTTC